What follows are 29 T cell receptor beta chains derived from one specimen sequenced in a study of CD8 T cells in ankylosing spondylitis. TCRdb itself ran the 5' RACE reads through MiXCR, one entry per CDR3 protein. The sample has around 250,000 distinct CDR3 sequences; around 11% are singletons. Sequenced input: blood, either unsorted or a sorted T cell fraction (not recorded which). These receptors were collected from a male donor with ankylosing spondylitis or in good health (not recorded which).

This clonotype was detected ten times or more. The V and J genes are TRBV10-2 and TRBJ2-3, with D maybe TRBD2 (6 bases). Trimming pared 0 bases from V and 3 bases from J, leaving 16 bases between. Germline loops: CDR1 WSHSY, CDR2 SAAADI. CDR3 length equals 17 residues. The CDR3 region has the DNA TGCGCCAGCAGTGAGTCGGGGGGATCAGGAGGGACAGATACGCAGTATTTT. It specifies CASSESGGSGGTDTQYF.

In its sample, this clonotype was seen a few times. V usage is TRBV24-1 and J usage is TRBJ2-2; D unresolved. Germline V gene lookup returns CDR1 KGHDR and CDR2 SFDVKD. The CDR3 has 15 amino acids. Trimming left V 4 bases short and J 3 bases short, with 11 bases between. The CDR3 sequence is CATSDNERHTGELFF. The CDR3 nucleotides are TGTGCCACCAGTGACAATGAGAGACACACCGGGGAGCTGTTTTTT.

This clonotype was seen only a few times. The chain has TRBV20-1 and TRBJ1-5; unclear D gene. The CDR3 has 15 amino acids. Germline CDR1 and CDR2: DFQATT and SNEGSKA (reference sequence). V lost 4 bases to trimming and J lost 0 bases, with 13 bases between them. CDR3 in DNA: TGCAGTGCTAAGACGACGGAGCCTAGCAATCAGCCCCAGCATTTT. Translation gives CSAKTTEPSNQPQHF.

The V gene is TRBV7-3, the J gene TRBJ2-1; D remains ambiguous. Germline CDR1 is SGHTA and CDR2 is FQGTGA. Trimming removed 1 base at V and 9 bases at J, with 7 bases between. The CDR3 extends over 12 amino acids. CDR3 loop: CASSLIGSEQFF. The CDR3 bases are TGTGCCAGCAGCTTAATAGGTAGTGAGCAGTTCTTC. Variable domain in full (rest from reference TRBV7-3 and TRBJ2-1): GAGVSQTPSNKVTEKGKYVELRCDPISGHTALYWYRQSLGQGPEFLIYFQGTGAADDSGLPNDRFFAVRPEGSVSTLKIQRTERGDSAVYLCASSLIGSEQFFGPGTRLTVL.

The table lists this clonotype with many counts. The rearrangement uses TRBV5-1 and TRBJ2-5, with 12 bases aligning to TRBD2. The V gene end was trimmed by 3 bases and the J gene end by 5 bases; junction bases not matched to a gene: 8. CDR1 is SGHRS and CDR2 is YFSETQ in the germline V gene. The CDR3 contains 16 residues. This CDR3 is CASSYSSGGAHETQYF. DNA for the CDR3: TGCGCCAGCAGCTACTCTAGCGGGGGGGCGCATGAGACCCAGTACTTC.

This chain joins TRBV5-1 and TRBJ2-7; D gene unclear. The CDR3 consists of 16 residues. Germline V CDR1 and CDR2: SGHRS, YFSETQ. V lost 3 bases, J lost 2 bases, and 18 bases lay in between. CDR3 residues: CASSSGPLNPPYEQYF. In DNA, the CDR3 is TGCGCCAGCAGCTCCGGGCCACTTAACCCCCCCTACGAGCAGTACTTC.

This clonotype appeared a single time. This chain connects TRBV28 to TRBJ2-2, with D possibly matching TRBD2 (5 bases). The CDR3 runs to 14 residues. Germline CDR1 is MDHEN and CDR2 is SYDVKM. The V and J ends lost 8 bases and 3 bases respectively, with 13 bases between them. CDR3 amino acids: CASGFGLDTGELFF. CDR3 sequence (DNA): TGTGCCAGCGGCTTCGGACTGGACACCGGGGAGCTGTTTTTT.

The table lists this clonotype with a few counts. J is TRBJ2-3 and V is TRBV7-9; no definite D call. Germline V lookup: CDR1 SEHNR, CDR2 FQNEAQ (reference sequence). The CDR3 is 15 amino acids. The V gene lost 3 bases and the J gene lost 4 bases, with 14 bases spanning the gap. The CDR3 DNA sequence: TGTGCCAGCAGCTTCTATGCGCTTACGTCAGATACGCAGTATTTT. Translating it yields CASSFYALTSDTQYF.

This clonotype was detected only a few times. The rearrangement uses TRBV5-1 and TRBJ2-2; D is uncertain. V lost 8 bases and J 5 bases, leaving 16 bases between the germline ends. CDR1 is SGHRS and CDR2 is YFSETQ in the germline V gene. This CDR3 contains 14 residues. The CDR3 reads CASKDPWWTGELFF. The CDR3 nucleotides are TGCGCCAGTAAGGACCCTTGGTGGACCGGGGAGCTGTTTTTT.

The CDR3 DNA reads as TGTGCCAGCAGAGACCCGGAACTAGCCAAAAACATTCAGTACTTC. This gives the protein CASRDPELAKNIQYF. The rearrangement links TRBV28 to TRBJ2-4, with D uncertain. Trimming removed 6 bases at V and 0 bases at J, with 12 bases between. This CDR3 comprises 15 residues. Looked up from germline, CDR1 is MDHEN and CDR2 is SYDVKM. Using reference TRBV28 and TRBJ2-4 for the parts outside the CDR3, the full variable domain is DVKVTQSSRYLVKRTGEKVFLECVQDMDHENMFWYRQDPGLGLRLIYFSYDVKMKEKGDIPEGYSVSREKKERFSLILESASTNQTSMYLCASRDPELAKNIQYFGAGTRLSVL.

This clonotype is labeled as medium-sized. This chain connects TRBV5-1 to TRBJ2-3, with a weak D call TRBD1 (6 bases). This CDR3 is 14 amino acids long. CDR1 is SGHRS and CDR2 is YFSETQ in the germline V gene. Trimming removed 3 bases from V and 2 bases from J, with 10 bases in between. The CDR3 reads CASSSDSFTDTQYF. DNA of the CDR3: TGCGCCAGCAGCTCGGACAGCTTCACAGATACGCAGTATTTT.

The chain links TRBV20-1 to TRBJ2-7, with D tentatively TRBD2 (6 bases). Germline loops: CDR1 DFQATT, CDR2 SNEGSKA (reference sequence). Deletions cut 0 bases from V and 0 bases from J, with 12 bases between. The CDR3 sequence is 15 residues long. DNA for the CDR3: TGCAGTGCTAGAGACTGGGGGGAGAGCTCCTACGAGCAGTACTTC. The encoded protein is CSARDWGESSYEQYF.

This clonotype was picked up many times. The chain recombines TRBV12-3 or TRBV12-4 with TRBJ2-7; D unclear. Trimming cost V 1 base and J 6 bases, with 10 bases left between them. This CDR3 contains 13 residues. The CDR3 DNA sequence: TGTGCCAGCAGTTTAGTAGTAGCTGCCGAGCAGTACTTC. Protein: CASSLVVAAEQYF.

This clonotype came up many times. The rearrangement uses TRBV5-1 and TRBJ1-4; D remains unclear. Trimming took off 2 bases at V and 0 bases at J, with 11 bases between the two ends. Germline V CDR1 and CDR2: SGHRS, YFSETQ. The CDR3 totals 16 residues. The DNA for the CDR3 is TGCGCCAGCAGCTTCGACGGTACCGCAACTAATGAAAAACTGTTTTTT. It translates to CASSFDGTATNEKLFF.

The chain has TRBV20-1 and TRBJ2-7; 7 positions match TRBD1. After removal of 6 bases from V and 3 bases from J, the junction contained 11 bases not matched to a gene. The CDR3 loop spans 14 amino acids. Germline CDR1 and CDR2: DFQATT and SNEGSKA (reference sequence). CDR3 bases: TGCAGTGCCCGGGCGGCGGACAGGTTCTACGAGCAGTACTTC. It specifies CSARAADRFYEQYF.

The chain joins TRBV7-2 to TRBJ2-3; unclear D gene. V dropped 3 bases and J dropped 0 bases, with 10 bases sitting between them. In germline, CDR1 is SGHTA, CDR2 FQGNSA. There are 15 residues in the CDR3. The DNA of the CDR3 is TGTGCCAGCAGCTTTAAGCGTCTAAGCACAGATACGCAGTATTTT. This codes for CASSFKRLSTDTQYF.

The rearrangement uses TRBV3-1 and TRBJ2-1, with 12 bases lining up with TRBD2. The germline gives CDR1 LGHDT, CDR2 YNNKEL (reference sequence). Trimming took 0 bases from V and 8 from J; bases not matched to a gene: 2. This CDR3 contains 15 residues. The CDR3 protein is CASSQEASGGDEQFF. The CDR3 DNA reads TGTGCCAGCAGCCAAGAGGCTAGCGGGGGGGATGAGCAGTTCTTC.

This clonotype was counted ten times or more. The V and J genes are TRBV6-1 and TRBJ2-7; D possibly corresponds to TRBD2 (5 bases). Per germline, CDR1 MNHNS and CDR2 SASEGT. The CDR3 has 14 residues. With 6 bases removed from V and 0 bases from J, the gap between germline ends came to 12 bases. The CDR3 DNA reads TGTGCCAGCAGGAGAGATGGGAGCTCCTACGAGCAGTACTTC. Translating gives CASRRDGSSYEQYF.

This clonotype was counted at least ten times. The rearrangement links TRBV5-1 to TRBJ1-2; possible D gene TRBD1, 5 bases. This CDR3 is 13 amino acids long. Between the trimmed V and J ends, which lost 2 bases and 7 bases, there was a span of 12 bases. In germline, CDR1 is SGHRS, CDR2 YFSETQ. The CDR3 loop reads CASSFGLRAGYTF. The CDR3 DNA follows: TGCGCCAGCAGCTTTGGCCTCAGGGCTGGCTACACCTTC.

This clonotype was seen a handful of times. V usage is TRBV28 and J usage is TRBJ2-3, with D maybe TRBD2 (5 bases). Germline loops: CDR1 MDHEN, CDR2 SYDVKM. This CDR3 is built from 13 residues. Trimming cost V 4 bases and J 4 bases, with 9 bases left between them. DNA of the CDR3: TGTGCCAGCAGTTATACTAGGGCAGATACGCAGTATTTT. It encodes CASSYTRADTQYF.

This clonotype was found many times. This sequence joins TRBV3-1 and TRBJ1-5; D gene ambiguous. The length of the CDR3 is 14 residues. V dropped 0 bases and J dropped 4 bases, with 7 bases sitting between them. Looked up from germline, CDR1 is LGHDT and CDR2 is YNNKEL (reference sequence). CDR3 loop: CASSQDLGNQPQHF. In nucleotides, the CDR3 is TGTGCCAGCAGCCAAGATCTAGGGAATCAGCCCCAGCATTTT.

About this clonotype: One end of the junction varies from germline; a read error may be responsible. This sequence joins TRBV5-4 and TRBJ2-3; D ambiguous. The CDR3 is 13 amino acids. The germline V gene has CDR1 SGHNT and CDR2 YYREEE (reference sequence). In nucleotides, the CDR3 is TGTGCCACCAGCTTGGAAGGCACAGATACGCAGTATTTT. Its translation is CATSLEGTDTQYF.

The sample holds a few counts of this clonotype. The chain employs TRBV7-8 and TRBJ2-2; 8 nucleotides agree with TRBD1. The J segment lost 6 bases and the V segment lost 6 bases, leaving 15 bases of the junction unmatched. There are 17 residues in the CDR3. Germline V gives CDR1 SGHVS, CDR2 FQNEAQ. The CDR3, as DNA: TGTGCCAGCAGACGATTCGTAGGACAGGGCGTAGCCGGGGAGCTGTTTTTT. Translation: CASRRFVGQGVAGELFF.

This clonotype showed up many times. V gene TRBV4-2 combines with J gene TRBJ2-1; 7 bases match TRBD1. V trimming: 2 bases; J trimming: 3 bases; junction bases outside the gene matches: 16. This CDR3 region has 19 residues. The germline CDR1 and CDR2 sequences are LGHNA and YNFKEQ. The CDR3 is CASSQISGSLQGSYNEQFF. The CDR3 DNA follows: TGTGCCAGCAGCCAAATTTCCGGCTCACTACAGGGGAGCTACAATGAGCAGTTCTTC.

The chain is built from TRBV12-3 or TRBV12-4 and TRBJ2-6; D is unclear. The V end lost 6 bases, the J end lost 0 bases, and 9 bases lay between the germline ends. The CDR3 totals 15 residues. Written as DNA, the CDR3 is TGTGCCAGCAGCCTCCATAGCTCTGGGGCCAACGTCCTGACTTTC. It codes for CASSLHSSGANVLTF.

This clonotype is medium-sized within its sample. The J gene is TRBJ2-7, the V gene TRBV10-3; D gene unclear. CDR1 and CDR2 (germline): ENHRY, SYGVKD. Trimming removed 11 bases at V and 3 bases at J, with 11 bases between. The CDR3 sequence is 11 residues long. The CDR3 coding sequence is TGTGCCTCCAAAGACCTCTACGAGCAGTACTTC. This encodes CASKDLYEQYF.

The chain links TRBV2 to TRBJ2-3; TRBD1 matches at 8 bases. The CDR3 sequence is 14 residues long. Trimming at V came to 6 bases and at J to 5 bases, leaving 7 bases not matched to a gene. The germline gives CDR1 SNHLY, CDR2 FYNNEI. The CDR3, as DNA: TGTGCCAGCAGGATGGACAGGGCGAAAGATACGCAGTATTTT. Protein sequence: CASRMDRAKDTQYF. Using reference TRBV2 and TRBJ2-3 for the parts outside the CDR3, the full variable domain is EPEVTQTPSHQVTQMGQEVILRCVPISNHLYFYWYRQILGQKVEFLVSFYNNEISEKSEIFDDQFSVERPDGSNFTLKIRSTKLEDSAMYFCASRMDRAKDTQYFGPGTRLTVL.

This clonotype was observed a few times. This rearrangement joins TRBV5-5 to TRBJ2-2, with a weak D call TRBD1 (6 bases). Between the trimmed V and J ends, which lost 0 bases and 3 bases, there was a span of 15 bases. Germline V gene lookup returns CDR1 SGHKS and CDR2 YYEKEE (reference sequence). The CDR3 runs 17 residues. The CDR3: CASSLDVNSGDTGELFF. DNA for the CDR3: TGTGCCAGCAGCTTGGACGTAAACTCAGGGGACACCGGGGAGCTGTTTTTT.

V is TRBV20-1 and J is TRBJ1-2; D ambiguous. Trimming took off 3 bases at V and 2 bases at J, with 7 bases between the two ends. The germline gives CDR1 DFQATT, CDR2 SNEGSKA (reference sequence). CDR3 size: 12 residues. CDR3 loop: CSASDPNYGYTF. The CDR3, as DNA: TGCAGTGCTAGCGACCCGAACTATGGCTACACCTTC.